These 15 T cell receptor beta chains were all obtained from the same sample, sequenced in a study of blood T cell repertoires in COVID-19 (dated by TCRdb to about 2020). The library came from the immunoSEQ multiplex PCR assay. As stored in TCRdb, this immuneACCESS dataset retains in-frame rearrangements with V and J assigned. A fraction of the clones does not appear; measured against another copy, unresolved V genes explain less than half of the discrepancy, and the remainder lacks a known reason. The sample yields roughly 200,000 clones; around 90% were counted once. 20% to 25% of the sample is in the top ten clones. Source material: peripheral blood. Receptors originate from a man between 60 and 75 years old with active or convalescent COVID-19.

This clone occurred a few times. CDR3 sequence reads: CASSNVRGGKLITNEKLFF. The CDR3 DNA reads as TGTGCCAGCAGCAACGTTCGAGGGGGCAAATTAATAACTAATGAAAAACTGTTTTTT. V gene TRBV21-1 combines with J gene TRBJ1-4; the table's D call, TRBD1, has no DNA check behind it. TRBV21-1 is designated a pseudogene. This CDR3 region has 19 residues.

A few counts support this clone. The rearrangement joins TRBV19 to TRBJ1-6, with 8 nucleotides matching TRBD1. Germline-derived CDR1 and CDR2 are LNHDA and SQIVND (reference sequence). This CDR3 contains 15 residues. The trim removed 3 bases at V and 10 bases at J, leaving 8 bases unmatched. The CDR3 DNA follows: TGTGCCAGTAGTATTTCGGGGACAGGAGGATCACCCCTCCACTTT. It codes for CASSISGTGGSPLHF.

This chain joins TRBV11-2 and TRBJ2-1; D call uncertain. The CDR3 is 14 residues long. Trimming shortened V by 3 bases and J by 8 bases, and 14 bases separated the two germline ends. Germline V gene sequence: CDR1 SGHAT, CDR2 FQNNGV. The CDR3 loop is CASSFRQLVDEQFF. In DNA form, the CDR3 reads TGTGCCAGCAGCTTCAGGCAGCTGGTCGATGAGCAGTTCTTC. Complete variable domain (other parts from reference TRBV11-2 and TRBJ2-1): EAGVAQSPRYKIIEKRQSVAFWCNPISGHATLYWYQQILGQGPKLLIQFQNNGVVDDSQLPKDRFSAERLKGVDSTLKIQPAKLEDSAVYLCASSFRQLVDEQFFGPGTRLTVL.

The rearrangement uses TRBV3-1 (or the pseudogene TRBV3-2) and TRBJ2-1, with a weak D call TRBD2 (7 bases). CDR3 length equals 17 residues. Per germline, CDR1 LGHDT and CDR2 YNNKEL (reference sequence). Between the trimmed V and J ends, which lost 0 bases and 8 bases, there was a span of 20 bases. Written as DNA, the CDR3 is TGTGCCAGCAGCCAAGATCGAAGGGGGGGGCGATTATATGAGCAGTTCTTC. Its protein is CASSQDRRGGRLYEQFF.

The chain combines TRBV2 with TRBJ1-3, with a tentative D call TRBD1 (6 bases). This CDR3 comprises 17 residues. CDR1 is SNHLY, CDR2 FYNNEI, per germline. Trimming took 5 bases from V and 0 from J, leaving 17 bases between them. The CDR3 region has the DNA TGTGCCAGCAGTAGCCCGACAGGATCACGCTCTGGAAACACCATATATTTT. Translation gives CASSSPTGSRSGNTIYF.

J is TRBJ2-3 and V is TRBV7-2, with D perhaps matching TRBD2 (6 bases). Germline V gene data show CDR1 as SGHTA and CDR2 as FQGNSA. The CDR3 consists of 15 residues. The V end lost 5 bases, the J end lost 0 bases, and 12 bases lay between the germline ends. CDR3 amino acids: CASSPSLASTDTQYF. The CDR3 DNA sequence: TGTGCCAGCAGCCCTTCACTAGCTAGCACAGATACGCAGTATTTT. Complete variable domain (other parts from reference TRBV7-2 and TRBJ2-3): GAGVSQSPSNKVTEKGKDVELRCDPISGHTALYWYRQSLGQGLEFLIYFQGNSAPDKSGLPSDRFSAERTGGSVSTLTIQRTQQEDSAVYLCASSPSLASTDTQYFGPGTRLTVL.

This clone occurred a few times. The chain links TRBV14 to TRBJ2-1; 10 bases fit TRBD1. The J segment lost 5 bases and the V segment lost 0 bases, leaving 4 bases of the junction unmatched. Germline CDR1 SGHDN, CDR2 FVKESK. This CDR3 has 16 amino acids. This CDR3 is CASSQDPGQGDNEQFF. The CDR3 region has the DNA TGTGCCAGCAGCCAAGACCCTGGACAGGGGGACAATGAGCAGTTCTTC.

The chain combines TRBV2 with TRBJ1-2; D gene uncertain. CDR3 size: 14 residues. V was trimmed by 7 bases and J by 2 bases, leaving 14 bases between them. Per germline, CDR1 SNHLY and CDR2 FYNNEI. CDR3 sequence reads: CASKKEGQNYGYTF. The CDR3 nucleotides read TGTGCCAGCAAGAAGGAGGGTCAAAACTATGGCTACACCTTC.

The chain uses TRBV27 and TRBJ1-6, with TRBD1 matching over 7 bases. V gave up 5 bases and J gave up 0 bases; unmatched junction bases: 10. This CDR3 contains 18 residues. CDR1 and CDR2 (germline): MNHEY, SMNVEV (reference sequence). The CDR3 DNA reads as TGTGCCAGCAGTCAGACCGCAGGGGGTAGCTCCTATAATTCACCCCTCCACTTT. Translated, it gives CASSQTAGGSSYNSPLHF.

The V gene is TRBV7-9, the J gene TRBJ2-1; TRBD2 agrees at 9 bases. The ends lost 5 bases at V and 4 bases at J; junction bases unmatched: 3. CDR1 and CDR2 from the germline V gene are SEHNR and FQNEAQ (reference sequence). The CDR3 has 14 amino acids. CDR3 in amino acids: CASSASGGYNEQFF. The CDR3 region has the DNA TGTGCCAGCAGCGCCAGCGGGGGGTACAATGAGCAGTTCTTC.

This chain links TRBV2 with TRBJ1-4; no firm D call. CDR3 length equals 13 residues. CDR1 is SNHLY and CDR2 is FYNNEI in the germline V gene. Trimming removed 11 bases from V and 0 bases from J, with 10 bases in between. Written as DNA, the CDR3 is TGTGCCGGATGCGGGGCAACTAATGAAAAACTGTTTTTT. Translation: CAGCGATNEKLFF. The variable domain in full, with the rest retrieved from reference TRBV2 and TRBJ1-4, is EPEVTQTPSHQVTQMGQEVILRCVPISNHLYFYWYRQILGQKVEFLVSFYNNEISEKSEIFDDQFSVERPDGSNFTLKIRSTKLEDSAMYFCAGCGATNEKLFFGSGTQLSVL.

This clone was recorded once. V is TRBV5-1 and J is TRBJ2-5, with 10 bases that match TRBD2. Per germline, CDR1 SGHRS and CDR2 YFSETQ. The trim removed 4 bases at V and 2 bases at J, leaving 2 bases unmatched. This CDR3 contains 14 residues. This CDR3 reads CASSRSGGQETQYF. The CDR3 bases are TGCGCCAGCAGCCGTAGCGGGGGGCAAGAGACCCAGTACTTC.

The chain links TRBV21-1 to TRBJ2-5; TRBD1, the table's D call, was not compared with the DNA. TRBV21-1 is a pseudogene. This CDR3 comprises 15 residues. The CDR3 region has the DNA TGTGCCAGCAGCCCCGGACAGGAGAAACAAGAGACCCAGTACTTC. This gives the protein CASSPGQEKQETQYF.

The rearrangement links TRBV7-8 to TRBJ1-6, with no clear D. Germline CDR1 is SGHVS and CDR2 is FQNEAQ. Trimming removed 3 bases at V and 8 bases at J, with 5 bases between. The CDR3 spans 12 residues. The CDR3: CASSFLDSPLHF. CDR3 bases: TGTGCCAGCAGCTTCCTTGATTCACCCCTCCACTTT.

The CDR3 DNA follows: TGTGCCAGCAGCTCCGGAGATCAGCCCCAGCATTTT. The encoded protein is CASSSGDQPQHF. V usage is TRBV6-2 or TRBV6-3 and J usage is TRBJ1-5, with unresolved D. Per the germline V gene, CDR1 is MNHEY and CDR2 is SVGEGT. The CDR3 spans 12 residues. V lost 6 bases, J lost 5 bases, and 8 bases lay in between.